This TCR beta chain comes out of a study of human T cells and chemical hapten exposure. About the research overall: Patch tests put 0.01% DPC on the upper back, read at 6 days.

Findings of the study overall: DPC sensitization did not alter TCRs above 1 in 1000 frequency. PT1 expanded TCR counts correlated positively with patch test score.

The germline CDR1 and CDR2 sequences are MDHEN and SYDVKM. With V trimmed by 2 bases and J by 6 bases, 5 bases remained unmatched. The CDR3 consists of 14 residues. This clonotype was counted between two and nine times. Its antigen is unknown. The time point here: patch test 2, 6 weeks after DPC sensitization. Treatment here: therapeutic diphenylcyclopropenone sensitization with weekly scalp DPC. It was the library that attached unique molecular identifiers to individual cDNA molecules. Each CDR3 protein gets one entry after TCRdb re-called the RACE reads with MiXCR. The repertoire has around 99,000 distinct CDR3 sequences, about 11% of them found once; the top ten carry roughly 2.3%.

The sequencing here drew on whole blood, taken in connection with sensitization to the hapten diphenylcyclopropenone (DPC). The sequence derives from a man aged 40-49 years with alopecia areata. Some clones in this sample may be carry-over from other donors' samples. The chain has TRBV28 and TRBJ2-3; 7 nucleotides align to TRBD2. The DNA for the CDR3 is TGTGCCAGCAGTTTACTCCAGGGAGGGGATACGCAGTATTTT. Amino acid sequence: CASSLLQGGDTQYF.